The present entry profiles one T cell receptor (beta chain) with its context. The entry originates in a study of T cells in Graves' hyperthyroidism and ophthalmopathy. There were TCR beta CDR3 regions amplified from RNA transcripts. The study used the HTBI primer set for a first-round RT-PCR of the TCR CDR3. TCRdb used MiXCR to reprocess the multiplex PCR reads, holding one entry per CDR3 protein. The data contain a few hundred thousand distinct CDR3 sequences, 15% to 18% of them singletons. With 0 bases removed from V and 2 bases from J, the gap between germline ends came to 11 bases. The CDR3 runs to 14 residues. Germline V gene data show CDR1 as DFQATT and CDR2 as SNEGSKA (reference sequence).

This chain connects TRBV20-1 to TRBJ2-7; D may be TRBD2 (6 bases). Sample: blood. The sequence was obtained from a woman aged 18-30 years with Graves' hyperthyroidism. CDR3 loop: CSARDLEGTYEQYF. DNA for the CDR3: TGCAGTGCTAGAGATCTGGAGGGGACCTACGAGCAGTACTTC.